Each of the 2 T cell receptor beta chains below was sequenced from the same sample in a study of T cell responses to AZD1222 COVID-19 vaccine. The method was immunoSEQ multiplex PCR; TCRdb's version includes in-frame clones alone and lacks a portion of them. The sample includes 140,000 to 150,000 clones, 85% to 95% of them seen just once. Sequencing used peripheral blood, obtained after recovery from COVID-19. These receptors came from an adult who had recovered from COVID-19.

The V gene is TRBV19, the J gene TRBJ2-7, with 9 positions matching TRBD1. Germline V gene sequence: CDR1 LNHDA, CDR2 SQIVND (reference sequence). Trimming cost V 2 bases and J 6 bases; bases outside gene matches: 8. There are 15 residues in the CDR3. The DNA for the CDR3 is TGTGCCAGTAGTATAAGAGGGACAGGGCTCCGCGAGCAGTACTTC. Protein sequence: CASSIRGTGLREQYF.

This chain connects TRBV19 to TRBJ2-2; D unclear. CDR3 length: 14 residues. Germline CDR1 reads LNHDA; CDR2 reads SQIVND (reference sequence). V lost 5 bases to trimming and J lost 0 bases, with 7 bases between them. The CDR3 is CASSLAPNTGELFF. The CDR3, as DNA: TGTGCCAGTAGTTTGGCTCCGAACACCGGGGAGCTGTTTTTT.